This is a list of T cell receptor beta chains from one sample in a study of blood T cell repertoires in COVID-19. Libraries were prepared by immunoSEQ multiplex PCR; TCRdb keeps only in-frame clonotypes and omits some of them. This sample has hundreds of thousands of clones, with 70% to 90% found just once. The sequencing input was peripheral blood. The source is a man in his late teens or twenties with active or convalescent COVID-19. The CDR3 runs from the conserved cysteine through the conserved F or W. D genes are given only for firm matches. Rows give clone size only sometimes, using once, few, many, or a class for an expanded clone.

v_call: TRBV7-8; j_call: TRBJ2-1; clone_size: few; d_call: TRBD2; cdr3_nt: TGTGCCAGCAGCATAATGAGTGGACTAGCGGGAGGGCCGACTTACAATGAGCAGTTCTTC; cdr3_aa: CASSIMSGLAGGPTYNEQFF
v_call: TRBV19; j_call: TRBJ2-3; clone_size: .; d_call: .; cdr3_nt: TGTGCCAGTAGTACCCAGGCCGGAGATACGCAGTATTTT; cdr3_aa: CASSTQAGDTQYF
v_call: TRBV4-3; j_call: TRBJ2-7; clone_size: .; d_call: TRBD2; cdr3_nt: TGCGCCAGCAGCCAAGGGGGGACTATCGGTTCTGGCGAGCAGTACTTC; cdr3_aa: CASSQGGTIGSGEQYF
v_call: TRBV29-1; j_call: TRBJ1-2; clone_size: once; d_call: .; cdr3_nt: TGCAGCGTTGAAGATCCTTGGGGGCGCGGTTATGGCTACACCTTC; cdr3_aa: CSVEDPWGRGYGYTF
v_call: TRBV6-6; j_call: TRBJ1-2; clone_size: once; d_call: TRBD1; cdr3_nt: TGTGCCAGCAGCCTCGGGACAGGGAACTATGGCTACACCTTC; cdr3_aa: CASSLGTGNYGYTF
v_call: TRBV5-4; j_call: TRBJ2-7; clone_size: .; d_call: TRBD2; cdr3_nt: TGTGCCAGCAGCTTGGGGCGGGGGGAAAGATACGAGCAGTACTTC; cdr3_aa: CASSLGRGERYEQYF
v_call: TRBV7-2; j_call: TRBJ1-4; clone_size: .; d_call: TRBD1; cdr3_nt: TGTGCCAGCAGCTTTGACAGGGGGGATGAAAAACTGTTTTTT; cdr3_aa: CASSFDRGDEKLFF
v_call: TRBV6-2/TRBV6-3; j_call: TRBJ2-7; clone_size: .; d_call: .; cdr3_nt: TGTGCCAGCAGTCGCCCGGGGGGGACAGGGCCCTACGAGCAGTACTTC; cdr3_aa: CASSRPGGTGPYEQYF
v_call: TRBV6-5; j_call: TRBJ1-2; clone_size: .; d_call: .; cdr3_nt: TGTGCCACCCCCTGGAGTAACTATGGCTACACCTTC; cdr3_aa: CATPWSNYGYTF
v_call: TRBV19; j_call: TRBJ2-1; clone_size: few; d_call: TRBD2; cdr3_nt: TGTGCCAGTAGTATAGGACTAGCTGAGCAGTTCTTC; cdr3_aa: CASSIGLAEQFF
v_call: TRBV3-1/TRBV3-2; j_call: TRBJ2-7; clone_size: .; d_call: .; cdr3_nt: TGTGCCAGCAGCCAAAACCGGACTCCTTTTAATGGGAGGGAGCAGTACTTC; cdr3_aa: CASSQNRTPFNGREQYF
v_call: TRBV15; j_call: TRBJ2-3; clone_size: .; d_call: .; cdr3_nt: TGTGCCACCAGCACCATCCCAAACACAGATACGCAGTATTTT; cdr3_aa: CATSTIPNTDTQYF
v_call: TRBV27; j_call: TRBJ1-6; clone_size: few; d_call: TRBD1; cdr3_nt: TGTGCCAGCAGTCCCGGGGGACAGAATAATTCACCCCTCCACTTT; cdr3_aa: CASSPGGQNNSPLHF
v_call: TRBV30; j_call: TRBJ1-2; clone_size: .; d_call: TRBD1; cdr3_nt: TGTGCCTGGAGCCTACAGGGGACCTATGGCTACACCTTC; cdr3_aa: CAWSLQGTYGYTF
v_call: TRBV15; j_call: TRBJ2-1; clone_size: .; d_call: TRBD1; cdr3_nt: TGTGCCACCAGCAGAGATCTCGGGACAGGTTACAATGAGCAGTTCTTC; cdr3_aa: CATSRDLGTGYNEQFF
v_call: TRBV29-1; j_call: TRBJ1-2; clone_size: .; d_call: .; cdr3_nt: TGCAGCGCCCGACTCAGCTATGGCTACACCTTC; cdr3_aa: CSARLSYGYTF
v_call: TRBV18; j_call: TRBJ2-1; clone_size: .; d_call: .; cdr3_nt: TGTGCCAGCTCACCAGCGCGGGGTCGATACAATGAGCAGTTCTTC; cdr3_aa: CASSPARGRYNEQFF
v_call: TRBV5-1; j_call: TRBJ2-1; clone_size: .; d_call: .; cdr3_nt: TGCGCCAGCAGCTTGGAAGGGGGTCAGAACAATGAGCAGTTCTTC; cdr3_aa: CASSLEGGQNNEQFF
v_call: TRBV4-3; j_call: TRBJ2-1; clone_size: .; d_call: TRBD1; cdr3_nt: TGCGCCAGCAGCCAGTTACAGGGGGCTGAGCAGTTCTTC; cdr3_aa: CASSQLQGAEQFF
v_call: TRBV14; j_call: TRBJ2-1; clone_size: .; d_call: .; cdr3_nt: TGTGCCAGCAGCCAAGATCTTGGTGGGGGGGCATTGTACAATGAGCAGTTCTTC; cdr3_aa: CASSQDLGGGALYNEQFF
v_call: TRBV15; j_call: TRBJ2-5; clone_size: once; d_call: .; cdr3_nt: TGTGCCACCAGCACACCCATGAATGGGCAGGAGACCCAGTACTTC; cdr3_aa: CATSTPMNGQETQYF
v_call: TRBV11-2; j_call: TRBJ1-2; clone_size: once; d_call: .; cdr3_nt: TGTGCCAGCAGCTTACGGGAGGGGGAGGTCTATGGCTACACCTTC; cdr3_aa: CASSLREGEVYGYTF
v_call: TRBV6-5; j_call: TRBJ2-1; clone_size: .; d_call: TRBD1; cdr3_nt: TGTGCCTGCTCGGGACAGTTAGGCAATGAGCAGTTCTTC; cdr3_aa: CACSGQLGNEQFF
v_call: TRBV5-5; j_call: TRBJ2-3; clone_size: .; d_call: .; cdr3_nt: TGTGCCAGCAGCTCTCCCGGGGCAGATACGCAGTATTTT; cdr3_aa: CASSSPGADTQYF
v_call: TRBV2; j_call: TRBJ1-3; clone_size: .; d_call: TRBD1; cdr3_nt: TGTGCCAGCAGGGACAGGGCGGTGGGAAACACCATATATTTT; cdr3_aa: CASRDRAVGNTIYF
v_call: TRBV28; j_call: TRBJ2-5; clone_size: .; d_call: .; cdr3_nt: TGTGCCAGCAGTTTCGGGGTTTCTAGGGAGACCCAGTACTTC; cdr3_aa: CASSFGVSRETQYF
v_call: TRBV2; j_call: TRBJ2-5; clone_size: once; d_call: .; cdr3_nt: TGTGCCAGCAGTGTGGAGGCTGGGAGGATAGCGGTGTTCGAGACCCAGTACTTC; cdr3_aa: CASSVEAGRIAVFETQYF
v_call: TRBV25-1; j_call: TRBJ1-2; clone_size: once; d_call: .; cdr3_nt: TGTGCCAGTCTGGGCCTAAACTATGGCTACACCTTC; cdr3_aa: CASLGLNYGYTF
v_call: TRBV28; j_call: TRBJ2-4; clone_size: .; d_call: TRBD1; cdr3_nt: TGTGCCAGCAGTTCGCCGCAGGGGGTTCAGTACTTC; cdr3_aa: CASSSPQGVQYF
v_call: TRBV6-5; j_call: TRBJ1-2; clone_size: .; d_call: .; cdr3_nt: TGTGCCAGCATGCCCCGAGGGCCAGGCAAGAATGGCTACACCTTC; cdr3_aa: CASMPRGPGKNGYTF
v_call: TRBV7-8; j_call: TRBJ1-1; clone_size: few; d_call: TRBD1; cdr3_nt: TGTGCCAGCAGCCCCCAAACAGGGGCAGGTTCAGCTTTCTTT; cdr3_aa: CASSPQTGAGSAFF
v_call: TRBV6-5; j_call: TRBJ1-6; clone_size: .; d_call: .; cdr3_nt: TGTGCCAGCAGGCCAAGGGGGAATTCACCCCTCCACTTT; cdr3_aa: CASRPRGNSPLHF
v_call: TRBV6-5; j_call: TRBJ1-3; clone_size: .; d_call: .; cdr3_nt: TGTGCCAGCAGTTACTCGTCCAGTCACGGAAACACCATATATTTT; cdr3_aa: CASSYSSSHGNTIYF
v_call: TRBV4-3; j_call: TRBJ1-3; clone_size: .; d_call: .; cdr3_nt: TGCGCCAGCAGCCAAGATGTAGTGGGAGCCGCCTCTGGAAACACCATATATTTT; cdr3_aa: CASSQDVVGAASGNTIYF
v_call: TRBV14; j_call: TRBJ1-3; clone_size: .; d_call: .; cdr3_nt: TGTGCCAGCAGCCATTATATGCGGGGCCTTCTCTCTGGAAACACCATATATTTT; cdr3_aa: CASSHYMRGLLSGNTIYF
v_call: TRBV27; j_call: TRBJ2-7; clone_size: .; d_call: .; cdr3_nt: TGTGCCAGCAGTTTAGGGAGAGGTGGGTTTTACGAGCAGTACTTC; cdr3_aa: CASSLGRGGFYEQYF
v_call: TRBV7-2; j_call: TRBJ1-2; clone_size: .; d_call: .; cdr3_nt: TGTGCCAGCAGCTTAGCAGGGGGTGTAAACTATGGCTACACCTTC; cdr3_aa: CASSLAGGVNYGYTF
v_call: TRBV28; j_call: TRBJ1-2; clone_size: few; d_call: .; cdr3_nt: TGTGCCAGCAGTTTGTTGGAGGGGAGCAATGGCTACACCTTC; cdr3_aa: CASSLLEGSNGYTF
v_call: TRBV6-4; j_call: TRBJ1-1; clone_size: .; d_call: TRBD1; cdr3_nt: TGTGCCAGCAGGGGAACAGGGGCTGTCACTGAAGCTTTCTTT; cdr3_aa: CASRGTGAVTEAFF